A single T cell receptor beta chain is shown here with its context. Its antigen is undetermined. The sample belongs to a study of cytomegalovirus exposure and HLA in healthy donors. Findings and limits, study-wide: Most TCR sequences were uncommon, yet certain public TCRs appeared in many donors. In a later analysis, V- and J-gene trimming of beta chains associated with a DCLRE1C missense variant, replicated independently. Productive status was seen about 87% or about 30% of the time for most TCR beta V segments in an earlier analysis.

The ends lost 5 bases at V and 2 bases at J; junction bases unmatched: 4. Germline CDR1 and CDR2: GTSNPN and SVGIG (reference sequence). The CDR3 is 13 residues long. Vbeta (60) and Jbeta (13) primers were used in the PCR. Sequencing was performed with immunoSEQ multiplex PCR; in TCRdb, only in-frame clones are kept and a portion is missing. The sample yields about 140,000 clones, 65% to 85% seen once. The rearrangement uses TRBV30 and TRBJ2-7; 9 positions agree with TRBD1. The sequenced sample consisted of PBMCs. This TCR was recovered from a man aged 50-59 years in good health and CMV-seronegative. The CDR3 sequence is CAWHRTGAYEQYF. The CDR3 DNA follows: TGTGCCTGGCATAGGACAGGGGCCTACGAGCAGTACTTC.